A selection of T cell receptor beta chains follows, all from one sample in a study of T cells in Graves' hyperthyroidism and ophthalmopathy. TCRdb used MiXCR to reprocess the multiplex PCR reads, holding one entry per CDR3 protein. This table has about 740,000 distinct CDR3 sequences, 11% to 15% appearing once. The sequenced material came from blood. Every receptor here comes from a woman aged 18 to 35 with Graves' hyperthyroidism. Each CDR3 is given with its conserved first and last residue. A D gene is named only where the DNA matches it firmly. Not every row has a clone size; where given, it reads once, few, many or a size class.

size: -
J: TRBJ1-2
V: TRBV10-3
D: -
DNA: TGTGCCATCAGTGAATTGACGGAAGGCTACACCTTC
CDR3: CAISELTEGYTF

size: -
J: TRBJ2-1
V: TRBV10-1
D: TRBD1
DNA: TGCGCCAGCAGTGAGGGGACAGGGCTTTACAATGAGCAGTTCTTC
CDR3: CASSEGTGLYNEQFF

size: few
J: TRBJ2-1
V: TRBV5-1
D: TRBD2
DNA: TGCGCCAGCAGGGGGGGGGAAACCTACAATGAGCAGTTCTTC
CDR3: CASRGGETYNEQFF

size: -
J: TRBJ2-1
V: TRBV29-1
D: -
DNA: TGCAGCGTGGACAGATACAATGAGCAGTTCTTC
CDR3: CSVDRYNEQFF

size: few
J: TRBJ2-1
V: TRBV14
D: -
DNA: TGTGCCAGCAAGGGGTCTAGAAATGAGCAGTTCTTC
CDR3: CASKGSRNEQFF

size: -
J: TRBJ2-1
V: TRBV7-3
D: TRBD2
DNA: TGTGCCAGCAGCCCCGGACTAGCGGGAGAGTGGGAGCAGTTCTTC
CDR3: CASSPGLAGEWEQFF

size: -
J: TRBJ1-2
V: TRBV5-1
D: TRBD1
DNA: TGCGCCAGCAGCTGGGGGGACAGTCAATATGGCTACACCTTC
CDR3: CASSWGDSQYGYTF

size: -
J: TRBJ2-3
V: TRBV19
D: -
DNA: TGTGCCAGTAGGAGCGGAAGCCAGACAGATACGCAGTATTTT
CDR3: CASRSGSQTDTQYF

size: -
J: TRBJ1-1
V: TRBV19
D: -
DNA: TGTGCCAGTAGTATGATGGGCGGGACTGAAGCTTTCTTT
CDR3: CASSMMGGTEAFF

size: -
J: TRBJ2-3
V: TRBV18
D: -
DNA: TGTGCCAGCCAGGACCAAGGGACCTCAAGCACAGATACGCGGTATTTT
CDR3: CASQDQGTSSTDTRYF

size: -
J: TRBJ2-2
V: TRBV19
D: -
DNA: TGTGCCAGCTCAGGGGCCACGAACACCGGGGAGCTGTTTTTT
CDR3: CASSGATNTGELFF

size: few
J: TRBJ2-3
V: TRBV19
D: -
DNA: TGTGCCAGTAACGGTCGAGCCACAGATACGCAGTATTTT
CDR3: CASNGRATDTQYF

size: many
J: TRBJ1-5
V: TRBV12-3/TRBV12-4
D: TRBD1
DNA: TGTGCCAGCAGTTCCAGGGGGTTGAGCAATCAGCCCCAGCATTTT
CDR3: CASSSRGLSNQPQHF

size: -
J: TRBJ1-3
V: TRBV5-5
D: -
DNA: TGTGCCAGTAGTACGGCAGGAATCTCTGGAAACACCATATATTTT
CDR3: CASSTAGISGNTIYF

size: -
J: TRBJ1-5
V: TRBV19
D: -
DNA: TGTGCCAGTAGTATAGATCGTGTTCGATATAGCAATCAGCCCCAGCATTTT
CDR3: CASSIDRVRYSNQPQHF

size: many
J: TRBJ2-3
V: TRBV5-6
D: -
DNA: TGTGCCAGCAGCTGGGGCGAGGGGCCGCCTAGCACAGATACGCAGTATTTT
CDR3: CASSWGEGPPSTDTQYF

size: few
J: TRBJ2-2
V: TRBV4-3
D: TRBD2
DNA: TGCGCCAGCAGCCAAGGCGCTGGACTAGCGGGGGCGAACACCGGGGAGCTGTTTTTT
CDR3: CASSQGAGLAGANTGELFF

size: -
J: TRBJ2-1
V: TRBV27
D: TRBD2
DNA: TGTGCCAGCAGTTTATCTCTAGCGGGGGCAGTCAATGATCAGTTCTTC
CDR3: CASSLSLAGAVNDQFF

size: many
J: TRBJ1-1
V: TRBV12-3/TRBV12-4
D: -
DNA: TGTGCCAGCAGTCAAGTGAGGACTGAAGCTTTCTTT
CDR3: CASSQVRTEAFF

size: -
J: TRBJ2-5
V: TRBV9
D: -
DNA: TGTGCCAGCAGCGTACAGGATCAAGAGACCCAGTACTTC
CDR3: CASSVQDQETQYF

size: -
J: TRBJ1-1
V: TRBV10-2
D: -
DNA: TGCGCCAGCAGTGTCAACAGTTGGACTGAAGCTTTCTTT
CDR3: CASSVNSWTEAFF

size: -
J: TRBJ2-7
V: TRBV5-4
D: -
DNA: TGTGCCAGCAGCTTACGCGGGGAGAGTTACGAGCAGTACTTC
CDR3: CASSLRGESYEQYF

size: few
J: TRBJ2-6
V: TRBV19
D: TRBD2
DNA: TGTGCCACCCAACCCCCGCGGTACGCGGGAGGTAATAAACCATCTGGGGCCAACGTCCTGACTTTC
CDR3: CATQPPRYAGGNKPSGANVLTF

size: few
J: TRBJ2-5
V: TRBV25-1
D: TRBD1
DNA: TGTGCCAGCAGTGAATACAGGACAGGGGAAGAGACCCAGTACTTC
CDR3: CASSEYRTGEETQYF

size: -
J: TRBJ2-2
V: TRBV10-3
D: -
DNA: TGTGCCATCAGTATGGACAGTTATGGGCGGGAGCTGTTTTTT
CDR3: CAISMDSYGRELFF

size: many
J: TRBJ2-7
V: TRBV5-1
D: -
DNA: TGCGCCAGCAGCCCGGGACTCCCTTACGAGCAGTACTTC
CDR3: CASSPGLPYEQYF

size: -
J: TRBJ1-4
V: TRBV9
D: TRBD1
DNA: TGTGCCAGCAGCCCAGGGGGACAGGGTTATAATGAAAAACTGTTTTTT
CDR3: CASSPGGQGYNEKLFF

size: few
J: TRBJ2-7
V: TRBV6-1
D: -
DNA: TGTGCCAGCAGCAATGGCGATCCAGTAATCTACGAGCAGTACTTC
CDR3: CASSNGDPVIYEQYF